This TCR beta chain was documented in a study of regulatory T cells in long-lasting Graves disease. Overall study findings and caveats: Patients whose Graves' disease persisted exhibited lower TCR diversity than those newly diagnosed.

This sample's time point: persistent/refractory GD, antithyroid drugs over 5 years with positive TRAb. The TCR library was prepared using RNA isolated from PBMCs. Graves' disease diagnoses used American Thyroid Association guidelines. Collection of peripheral blood (about 10 milliliters) was done using EDTA tubes. The CDR3 runs 13 residues. Unmatched junction bases numbered 9, after V lost 11 bases and J lost 6 bases. Germline CDR1 and CDR2: SNHLY and FYNNEI. The table lists this clonotype with many counts. Its antigen is not known. The authors built TCR beta libraries using iRepertoire HTBI primers and Arm-PCR of CDR3 regions. In TCRdb, the multiplex PCR reads were re-called with MiXCR into one record per CDR3 protein. The profile shows about 470,000 distinct CDR3 sequences, less than 25% of them singletons.

The input for sequencing was peripheral blood mononuclear cells (PBMCs), taken when the disease was refractory, from a patient treated with antithyroid drugs. This sequence originates from a female donor with Graves disease. V is TRBV2 and J is TRBJ2-7, with TRBD1 matching over 11 bases. CDR3 sequence: CAAHRDRGSEQYF. For the CDR3, the DNA is TGTGCCGCACACCGGGACAGGGGGTCCGAGCAGTACTTC.